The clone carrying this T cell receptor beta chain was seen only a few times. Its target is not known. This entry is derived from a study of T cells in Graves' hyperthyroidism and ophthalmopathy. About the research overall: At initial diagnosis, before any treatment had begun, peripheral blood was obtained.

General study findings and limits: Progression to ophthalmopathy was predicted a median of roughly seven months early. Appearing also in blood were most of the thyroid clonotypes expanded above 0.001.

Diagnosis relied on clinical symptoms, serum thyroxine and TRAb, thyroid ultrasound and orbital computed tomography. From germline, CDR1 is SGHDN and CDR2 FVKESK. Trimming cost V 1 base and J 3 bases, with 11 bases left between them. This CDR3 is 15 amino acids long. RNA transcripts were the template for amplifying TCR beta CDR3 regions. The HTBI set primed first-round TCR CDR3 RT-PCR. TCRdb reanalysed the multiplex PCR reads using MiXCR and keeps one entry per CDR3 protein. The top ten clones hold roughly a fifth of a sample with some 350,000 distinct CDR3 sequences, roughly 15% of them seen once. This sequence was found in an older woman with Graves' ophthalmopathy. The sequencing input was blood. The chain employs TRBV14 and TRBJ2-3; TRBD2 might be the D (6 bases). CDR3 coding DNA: TGTGCCAGCAGCCAAGCGGGAGTAGGGACAGATACGCAGTATTTT. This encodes CASSQAGVGTDTQYF.